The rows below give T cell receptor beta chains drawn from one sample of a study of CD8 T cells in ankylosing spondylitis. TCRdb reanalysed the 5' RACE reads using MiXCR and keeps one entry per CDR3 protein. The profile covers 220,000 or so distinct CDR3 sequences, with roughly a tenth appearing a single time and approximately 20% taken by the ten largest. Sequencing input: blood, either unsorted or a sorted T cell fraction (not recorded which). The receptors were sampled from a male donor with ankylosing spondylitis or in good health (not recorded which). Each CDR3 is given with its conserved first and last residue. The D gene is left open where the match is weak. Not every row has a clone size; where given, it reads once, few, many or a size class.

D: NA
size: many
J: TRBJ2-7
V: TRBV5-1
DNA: TGCGCCAGCAGCTTGAGGAGGACCTACGAGCAGTACTTC
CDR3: CASSLRRTYEQYF

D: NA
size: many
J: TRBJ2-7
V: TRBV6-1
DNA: TGTGCCAGCAGACCATCGGGACTTGTCTCCTACGAGCAGTACTTC
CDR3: CASRPSGLVSYEQYF

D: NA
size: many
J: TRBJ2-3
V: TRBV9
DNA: TGTGCCAGCAGCGGCTGGGATACGCAGTATTTT
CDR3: CASSGWDTQYF

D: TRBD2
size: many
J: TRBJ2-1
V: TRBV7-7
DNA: TGTGCTAGCAGCTTAAGGCTAGCGGGGGGGCTCGGTGAGCAGTTCTTC
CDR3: CASSLRLAGGLGEQFF

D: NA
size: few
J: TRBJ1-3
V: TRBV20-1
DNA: TGCAGTGCTAACCCAAGAGACAGGACTGGAAACACCATATATTTT
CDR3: CSANPRDRTGNTIYF

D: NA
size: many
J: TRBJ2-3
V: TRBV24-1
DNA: TGTGCCACCAGTGACCCGGGACTGCAAGGGGATACGCAGTATTTT
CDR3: CATSDPGLQGDTQYF

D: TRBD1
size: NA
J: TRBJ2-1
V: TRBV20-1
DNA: TGCAGTGCCGTCCCCGGGACAGGGGGCTCAAATGAGCAGTTCTTC
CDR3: CSAVPGTGGSNEQFF

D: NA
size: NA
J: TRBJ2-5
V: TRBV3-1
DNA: TGTGCCAGCAGCCAACGTACAGGGTTCCAAGAGACCCAATACTTC
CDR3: CASSQRTGFQETQYF

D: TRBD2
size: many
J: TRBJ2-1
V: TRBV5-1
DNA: TGCGCCAGCAGCTTGGGGCTAGCGGGGAGTGAGCAGTTCTTC
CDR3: CASSLGLAGSEQFF

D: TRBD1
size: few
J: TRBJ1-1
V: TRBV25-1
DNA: TGTGCCAGCAGTACCACAGGGGGCTTAGCTTTCTTT
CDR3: CASSTTGGLAFF

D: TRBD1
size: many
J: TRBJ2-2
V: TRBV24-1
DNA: TGTGCCTCCGCAGGGACAGGGAACACCGGGGAGCTGTTTTTT
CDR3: CASAGTGNTGELFF

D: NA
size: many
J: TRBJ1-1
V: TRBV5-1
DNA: TGCGCCAGCAGCTTAGACAGCCCCACAGTGGAGGCTGAAGCTTTCTTT
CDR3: CASSLDSPTVEAEAFF

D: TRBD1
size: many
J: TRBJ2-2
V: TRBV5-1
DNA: TGCGCCAGCAGCTTGCGGACAGGGAATGCCGGGGAGCTGTTTTTT
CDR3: CASSLRTGNAGELFF

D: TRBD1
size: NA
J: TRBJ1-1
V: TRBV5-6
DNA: TGTGCCAGCAGCTTGGTCAAAGACAGGGACCCTGAAGCTTTCTTT
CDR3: CASSLVKDRDPEAFF

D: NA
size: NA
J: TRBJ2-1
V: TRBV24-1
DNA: TGTGCCACCAGTGAAACTCTGAGCTCCTACAATGGGCAGTTCTTC
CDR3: CATSETLSSYNGQFF

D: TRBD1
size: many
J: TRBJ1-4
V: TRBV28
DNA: TGTGCCAGCAGTATTACAGGGGTTGGTGTCGAAAAACTGTTTTTT
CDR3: CASSITGVGVEKLFF

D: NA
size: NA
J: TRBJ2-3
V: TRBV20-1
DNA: TGCAGTGCTAGAGTCGGCAGCAACACAGATACGCAGTATTTT
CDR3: CSARVGSNTDTQYF

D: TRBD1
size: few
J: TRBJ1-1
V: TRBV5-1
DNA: TGCGCCAGCAGGCTGGGGCCAACAGGGGACACTGAAGCTTTCTTT
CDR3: CASRLGPTGDTEAFF